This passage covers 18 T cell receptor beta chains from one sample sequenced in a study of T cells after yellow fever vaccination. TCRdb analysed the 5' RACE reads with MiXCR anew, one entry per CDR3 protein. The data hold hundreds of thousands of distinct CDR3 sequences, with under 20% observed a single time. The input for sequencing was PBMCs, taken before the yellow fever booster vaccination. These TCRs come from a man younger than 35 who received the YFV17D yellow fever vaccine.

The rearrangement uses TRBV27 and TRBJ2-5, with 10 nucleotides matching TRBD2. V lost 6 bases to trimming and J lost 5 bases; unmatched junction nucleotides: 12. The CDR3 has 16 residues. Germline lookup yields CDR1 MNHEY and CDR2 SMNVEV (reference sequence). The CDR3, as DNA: TGTGCCAGCAGGACTAAGCTAGCGGGGGCCCCGGAGACCCAGTACTTC. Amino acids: CASRTKLAGAPETQYF.

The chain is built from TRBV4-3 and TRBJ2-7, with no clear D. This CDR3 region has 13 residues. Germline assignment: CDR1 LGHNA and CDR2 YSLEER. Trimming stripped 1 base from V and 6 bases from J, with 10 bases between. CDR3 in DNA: TGCGCCAGCAGCCAAGGGTGGGCAAGCGAGCAGTACTTC. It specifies CASSQGWASEQYF.

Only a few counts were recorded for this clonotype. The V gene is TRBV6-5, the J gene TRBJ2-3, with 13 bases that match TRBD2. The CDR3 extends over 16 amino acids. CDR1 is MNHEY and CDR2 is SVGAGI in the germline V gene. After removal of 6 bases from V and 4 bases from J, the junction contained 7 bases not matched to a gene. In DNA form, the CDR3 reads TGTGCCAGCAGCCACCGGACTAGCGGGGGTTCAGATACGCAGTATTTT. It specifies CASSHRTSGGSDTQYF.

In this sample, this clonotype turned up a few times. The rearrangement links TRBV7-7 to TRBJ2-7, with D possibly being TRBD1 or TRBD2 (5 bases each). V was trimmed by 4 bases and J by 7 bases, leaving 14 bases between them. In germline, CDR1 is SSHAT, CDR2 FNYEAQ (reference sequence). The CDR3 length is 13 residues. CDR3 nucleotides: TGTGCCAGCAGCTCCAGGGACGGGACGGAGCAGTACTTC. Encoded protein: CASSSRDGTEQYF. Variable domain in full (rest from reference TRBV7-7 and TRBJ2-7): GAGVSQSPRYKVTKRGQDVTLRCDPISSHATLYWYQQALGQGPEFLTYFNYEAQPDKSGLPSDRFSAERPEGSISTLTIQRTEQRDSAMYRCASSSRDGTEQYFGPGTRLTVT.

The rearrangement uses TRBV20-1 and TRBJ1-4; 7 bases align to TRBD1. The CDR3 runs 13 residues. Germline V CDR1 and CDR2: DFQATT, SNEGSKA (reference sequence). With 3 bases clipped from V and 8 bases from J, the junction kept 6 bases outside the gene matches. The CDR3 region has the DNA TGCAGTGCTAGCCGACAGGGAAACGAAAAACTGTTTTTT. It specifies CSASRQGNEKLFF.

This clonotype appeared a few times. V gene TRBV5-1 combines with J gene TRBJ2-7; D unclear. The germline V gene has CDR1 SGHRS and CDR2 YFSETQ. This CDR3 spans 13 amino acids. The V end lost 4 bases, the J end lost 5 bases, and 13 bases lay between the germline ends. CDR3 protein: CASSGVPEDEQYV. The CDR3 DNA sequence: TGCGCCAGCAGCGGGGTACCGGAAGACGAGCAGTACGTC.

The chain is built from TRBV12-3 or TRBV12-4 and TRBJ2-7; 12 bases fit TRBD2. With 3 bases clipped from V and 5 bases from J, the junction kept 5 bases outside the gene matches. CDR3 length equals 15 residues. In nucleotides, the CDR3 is TGTGCCAGCAGTTTTGGGACTAGCGGGTTCCACGAGCAGTACTTC. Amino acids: CASSFGTSGFHEQYF.

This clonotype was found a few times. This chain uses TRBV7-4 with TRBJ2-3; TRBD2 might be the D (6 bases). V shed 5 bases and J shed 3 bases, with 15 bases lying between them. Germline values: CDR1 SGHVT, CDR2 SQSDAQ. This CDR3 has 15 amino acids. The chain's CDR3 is CASSETFSGTDTQYF. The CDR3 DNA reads TGTGCCAGCAGCGAGACGTTTAGCGGAACAGATACGCAGTATTTT.

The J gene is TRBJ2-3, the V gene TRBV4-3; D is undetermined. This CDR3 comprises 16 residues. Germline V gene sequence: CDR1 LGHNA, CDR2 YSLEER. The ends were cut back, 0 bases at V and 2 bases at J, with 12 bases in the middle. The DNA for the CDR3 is TGCGCCAGCAGCCAAGATGGGCCCATGTTCACAGATACGCAGTATTTT. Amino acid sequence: CASSQDGPMFTDTQYF.

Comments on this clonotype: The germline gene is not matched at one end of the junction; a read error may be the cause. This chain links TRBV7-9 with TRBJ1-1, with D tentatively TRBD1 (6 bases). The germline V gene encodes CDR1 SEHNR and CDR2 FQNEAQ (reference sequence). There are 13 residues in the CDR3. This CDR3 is CASVGQSNNEAFF. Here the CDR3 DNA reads TGTGCCAGCGTGGGACAATCGAACAATGAAGCTTTCTTT.

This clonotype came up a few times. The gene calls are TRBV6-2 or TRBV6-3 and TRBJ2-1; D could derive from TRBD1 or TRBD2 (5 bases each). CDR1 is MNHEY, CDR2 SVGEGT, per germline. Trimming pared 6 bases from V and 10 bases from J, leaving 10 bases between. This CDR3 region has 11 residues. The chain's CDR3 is CASRWGTEQFF. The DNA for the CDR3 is TGTGCCAGCAGATGGGGGACGGAGCAGTTCTTC.

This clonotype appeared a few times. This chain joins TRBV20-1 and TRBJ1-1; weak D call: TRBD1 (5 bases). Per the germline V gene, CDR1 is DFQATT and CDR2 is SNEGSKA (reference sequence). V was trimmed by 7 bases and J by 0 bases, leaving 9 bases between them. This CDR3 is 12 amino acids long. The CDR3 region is CSVEGLNTEAFF. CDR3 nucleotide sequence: TGCAGTGTAGAGGGGTTGAACACTGAAGCTTTCTTT.

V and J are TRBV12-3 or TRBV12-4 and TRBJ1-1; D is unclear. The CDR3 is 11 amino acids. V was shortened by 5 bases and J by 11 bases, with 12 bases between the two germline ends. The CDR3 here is CASSRREAAFF. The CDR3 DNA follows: TGTGCCAGCAGTAGGCGGGAGGCGGCTTTCTTT.

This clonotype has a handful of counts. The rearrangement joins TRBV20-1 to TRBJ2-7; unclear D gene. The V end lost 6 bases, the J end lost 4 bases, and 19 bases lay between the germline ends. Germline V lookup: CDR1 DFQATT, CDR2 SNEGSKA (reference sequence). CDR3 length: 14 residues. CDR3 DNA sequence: TGCAGTGCCATGGCCGGCGCAGAGGATTACGAGCAGTACTTC. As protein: CSAMAGAEDYEQYF.

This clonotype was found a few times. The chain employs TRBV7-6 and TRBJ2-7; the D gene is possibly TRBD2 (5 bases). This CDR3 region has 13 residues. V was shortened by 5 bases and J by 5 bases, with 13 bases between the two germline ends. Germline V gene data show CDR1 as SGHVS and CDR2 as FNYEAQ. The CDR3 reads CASSQSSGDEQYF. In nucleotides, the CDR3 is TGTGCCAGCAGCCAAAGCTCCGGGGACGAGCAGTACTTC.

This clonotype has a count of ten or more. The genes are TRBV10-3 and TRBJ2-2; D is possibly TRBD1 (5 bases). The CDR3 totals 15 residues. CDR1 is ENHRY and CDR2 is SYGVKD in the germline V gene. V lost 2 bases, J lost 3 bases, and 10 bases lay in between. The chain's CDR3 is CAISEPLGDTGELFF. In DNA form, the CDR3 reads TGTGCCATCAGTGAGCCCCTAGGGGACACCGGGGAGCTGTTTTTT.

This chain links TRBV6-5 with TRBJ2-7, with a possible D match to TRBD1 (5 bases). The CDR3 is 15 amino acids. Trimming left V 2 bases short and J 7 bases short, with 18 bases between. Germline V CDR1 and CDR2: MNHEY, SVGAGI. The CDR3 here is CASSYRARAVGEQYF. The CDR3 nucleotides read TGTGCCAGCAGTTACAGGGCCAGGGCGGTGGGGGAGCAGTACTTC.

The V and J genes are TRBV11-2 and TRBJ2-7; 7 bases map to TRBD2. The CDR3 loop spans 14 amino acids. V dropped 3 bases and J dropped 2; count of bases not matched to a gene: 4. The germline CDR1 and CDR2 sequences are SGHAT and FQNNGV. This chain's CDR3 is CASSLQGGTYEQYF. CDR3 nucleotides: TGTGCCAGCAGCTTGCAGGGAGGGACCTACGAGCAGTACTTC.